This TCR beta chain was identified during a study of blood T cell repertoires in COVID-19. Across the study: COVID-19 samples collected from the United States, Italy and Spain covered acute and convalescent phases. T cells, B-cell-depleted T cells, or PBMCs provided the cDNA or gDNA that served as material.

Original processing methods: From reference gene primer amplification, estimates of nucleated cell counts were derived. Clones were sequenced by immunoSEQ multiplex PCR, and TCRdb holds only the in-frame ones, with some missing. Clone size and the V and J calls come from that table; the DNA yielded D and trimming. The sample records roughly 100,000 clones, roughly 92% being singletons. Germline trimming cut 1 base from V and 5 bases from J; bases unmatched to any gene: 11. This CDR3 comprises 17 residues. Germline V lookup: CDR1 KGHSH, CDR2 LQKENI. The receptor's source is a woman between 50 and 59 years old with COVID-19, enrolled during active disease. The V gene is TRBV18, the J gene TRBJ2-3; 8 bases align to TRBD2. Sequencing was done on a sample of peripheral blood. The CDR3 coding sequence is TGTGCCAGCTCACCACAGAGTGCGGGGGGCCGGTTAGATACGCAGTATTTT. Amino acid sequence: CASSPQSAGGRLDTQYF.